This TCR beta chain was documented in a study of blood T cell repertoires in COVID-19. A few counts support this clone. The CDR3 covers 16 residues. Germline CDR1 MDHEN, CDR2 SYDVKM. V dropped 5 bases and J dropped 8; count of bases not matched to a gene: 12. Measured with immunoSEQ multiplex PCR; TCRdb has only the in-frame clones, and not every one. This sample carries approximately 300,000 clones, 87% of them seen once, and the ten largest clones take less than 6%. The sample comprised PBMCs or T cells enriched from blood (not recorded which). The chain joins TRBV28 to TRBJ1-4, with 9 nucleotides matching TRBD1. The sequence was collected from a woman in her 30s who had recovered from COVID-19. CDR3 protein: CASSPTHGTGKEKLFF. The CDR3 DNA reads as TGTGCCAGCAGTCCCACGCACGGGACAGGGAAGGAAAAACTGTTTTTT.